The 21 T cell receptor beta chains presented below share a single source sample, sequenced in a study of T cell responses to AZD1222 COVID-19 vaccine. Sequencing was performed with immunoSEQ multiplex PCR; in TCRdb, only in-frame clones are kept and a portion is missing. In the table there are approximately 140,000 clones, roughly 90% of which are singletons. The sample consisted of peripheral blood, taken 28 days after the second AZD1222 dose. These receptors were collected from an adult who received the AZD1222 COVID-19 vaccine.

This clone has only one observation. V is TRBV27 and J is TRBJ1-2; no clear D. Germline lookup yields CDR1 MNHEY and CDR2 SMNVEV (reference sequence). The CDR3 length is 13 residues. Trimming left V 0 bases short and J 8 bases short, with 10 bases between. Here the CDR3 DNA reads TGTGCCAGCAGTTTATCCGGCTCTCGGGGCTACACCTTC. This translates into CASSLSGSRGYTF.

V and J are TRBV27 and TRBJ2-7; 11 bases fit TRBD2. CDR3 length equals 18 residues. J lost 3 bases, V lost 1 base, and 11 bases had no gene match. CDR1 is MNHEY, CDR2 SMNVEV, per germline (reference sequence). The CDR3 spells CASSLWGSSGRAYYEQYF. In DNA form, the CDR3 reads TGTGCCAGCAGTTTATGGGGGAGTAGCGGGAGGGCCTACTACGAGCAGTACTTC.

The chain links TRBV5-8 to TRBJ1-2; no definite D call. The germline V and J ends were trimmed by 4 bases and 6 bases, with 13 bases remaining between them. Germline-derived CDR1 and CDR2 are SGHTS and YDEGEE. The CDR3 is made up of 13 amino acids. This chain's CDR3 is CASSPRQNDGYTF. CDR3 nucleotide sequence: TGTGCCAGCAGCCCCCGGCAGAATGATGGCTACACCTTC. Complete variable domain (other parts from reference TRBV5-8 and TRBJ1-2): EAGVTQSPTHLIKTRGQQATLRCSPISGHTSVYWYQQALGLGLQFLLWYDEGEERNRGNFPPRFSGRQFPNYSSELNVNALELEDSALYLCASSPRQNDGYTFGSGTRLTVV.

The V gene is TRBV7-6, the J gene TRBJ2-1; 9 bases map to TRBD2. CDR1 is SGHVS, CDR2 FNYEAQ, per germline. The V and J ends lost 5 bases and 4 bases, in that order; junction bases with no gene match: 6. The CDR3 sequence is 15 residues long. In DNA form, the CDR3 reads TGTGCCAGCAGCCCAATGGCGGGAGGGTACAATGAGCAGTTCTTC. Protein product: CASSPMAGGYNEQFF.

This chain links TRBV12-3 or TRBV12-4 with TRBJ1-2, with D uncertain. Between the trimmed V and J ends, which lost 3 bases and 6 bases, there was a span of 11 bases. The CDR3 is 13 residues long. CDR3 sequence: CASSFAPENGYTF. DNA of the CDR3: TGTGCCAGCAGTTTTGCCCCCGAGAATGGCTACACCTTC.

The chain carries TRBV9 and TRBJ2-3; 14 nucleotides line up with TRBD2. Trimming at V came to 3 bases and at J to 3 bases, leaving 3 bases not matched to a gene. CDR1 SGDLS and CDR2 YYNGEE come from the germline V gene. This CDR3 contains 16 residues. This CDR3 is CASSGGTSGSTDTQYF. For the CDR3, the DNA is TGTGCCAGCAGCGGGGGGACTAGCGGGAGTACAGATACGCAGTATTTT.

The V call is TRBV15, the J call TRBJ2-7, with 7 bases lining up with TRBD2. Germline V gene sequence: CDR1 LNHNV, CDR2 YYDKDF (reference sequence). J lost 2 bases, V lost 4 bases, and 8 bases had no gene match. The CDR3 runs to 15 residues. In nucleotides, the CDR3 is TGTGCCACCAGCACCCGAGCGGGACCCACCTACGAGCAGTACTTC. It encodes CATSTRAGPTYEQYF.

The gene calls are TRBV18 and TRBJ2-7, with D possibly being TRBD2 (6 bases). There are 14 residues in the CDR3. Germline CDR1 and CDR2: KGHSH and LQKENI. Trimming took off 3 bases at V and 1 base at J, with 10 bases between the two ends. CDR3 DNA: TGTGCCAGCTCACCGATAGGGAGGTCCTACGAGCAGTACTTC. It yields the protein CASSPIGRSYEQYF.

This clone was recorded once. V gene TRBV7-2 combines with J gene TRBJ2-2; possibly TRBD2 for D (6 bases). V lost 5 bases to trimming and J lost 1 base, with 11 bases between them. CDR1 SGHTA and CDR2 FQGNSA come from the germline V gene. This CDR3 contains 15 residues. Here the CDR3 reads CASSQGRLNTGELFF. In DNA, the CDR3 is TGTGCCAGCAGCCAAGGGAGGCTGAACACCGGGGAGCTGTTTTTT.

The rearrangement links TRBV6-5 to TRBJ1-1; no clear D gene. This CDR3 has 13 residues. Germline loops: CDR1 MNHEY, CDR2 SVGAGI. Between the trimmed V and J ends, which lost 2 bases and 1 base, there was a span of 5 bases. The CDR3 DNA reads as TGTGCCAGCAGTTACAGCAGGAACACTGAAGCTTTCTTT. Protein: CASSYSRNTEAFF.

As for this clone: The identical CDR3 is also encoded by other nucleotide sequences in the sample. This sequence joins TRBV18 and TRBJ1-2; 9 nucleotides align to TRBD1. The V and J ends lost 7 bases and 4 bases, in that order; junction bases with no gene match: 7. The CDR3 runs 14 residues. The germline CDR1 and CDR2 sequences are KGHSH and LQKENI. CDR3 sequence reads: CASFTGQGFYGYTF. As DNA, the CDR3 is TGTGCCAGCTTTACGGGACAGGGCTTCTATGGCTACACCTTC. Combining the CDR3 with reference TRBV18 and TRBJ1-2 gives the whole variable domain NAGVMQNPRHLVRRRGQEARLRCSPMKGHSHVYWYRQLPEEGLKFMVYLQKENIIDESGMPKERFSAEFPKEGPSILRIQQVVRGDSAAYFCASFTGQGFYGYTFGSGTRLTVV.

The chain recombines TRBV10-1 with TRBJ2-2; D not resolved. This CDR3 contains 16 residues. Deletions cut 3 bases from V and 4 bases from J, with 15 bases between. Germline V gives CDR1 WNHNN, CDR2 SYGVQD (reference sequence). This chain's CDR3 is CASSDSGRRTTGELFF. The CDR3 DNA is TGCGCCAGCAGTGATTCGGGCCGACGCACCACCGGGGAGCTGTTTTTT.

J is TRBJ2-1 and V is TRBV9, with TRBD2 identical over 10 bases. This CDR3 is built from 15 residues. With V trimmed by 1 base and J by 8 bases, 6 bases remained unmatched. In germline, CDR1 is SGDLS, CDR2 YYNGEE. CDR3 protein: CASSVSSSGSDEQFF. For the CDR3, the DNA is TGTGCCAGCAGCGTATCGTCTAGCGGGAGCGATGAGCAGTTCTTC.

The J gene is TRBJ2-3, the V gene TRBV11-3; D perhaps matches TRBD2 (5 bases). The germline V and J ends were trimmed by 3 bases and 7 bases, with 8 bases remaining between them. The germline CDR1 and CDR2 sequences are SGHNT and YENEEA. The CDR3 consists of 12 residues. The CDR3 DNA is TGTGCCAGCAGCTTCCCGGGGAATACGCAGTATTTT. Translating gives CASSFPGNTQYF. Full variable domain (missing parts from reference TRBV11-3 and TRBJ2-3): EAGVVQSPRYKIIEKKQPVAFWCNPISGHNTLYWYLQNLGQGPELLIRYENEEAVDDSQLPKDRFSAERLKGVDSTLKIQPAELGDSAVYLCASSFPGNTQYFGPGTRLTVL.

The V call is TRBV5-1, the J call TRBJ2-7; the D gene is possibly TRBD2 (6 bases). CDR1 SGHRS and CDR2 YFSETQ come from the germline V gene. Trimming removed 7 bases at V and 2 bases at J, with 10 bases between. CDR3 length equals 12 residues. CDR3 protein: CASRDSTYEQYF. The CDR3 bases are TGCGCCAGCCGGGACTCAACCTACGAGCAGTACTTC.

V and J are TRBV19 and TRBJ2-7; D is ambiguous. The CDR3 is 14 residues long. Germline CDR1 is LNHDA and CDR2 is SQIVND (reference sequence). Between the trimmed V and J ends, which lost 4 bases and 2 bases, there was a span of 12 bases. CDR3 DNA sequence: TGTGCCAGTAGTAGTCTGCTTTCCCCCTACGAGCAGTACTTC. Protein sequence: CASSSLLSPYEQYF.

The J gene is TRBJ1-6, the V gene TRBV5-6; D remains ambiguous. CDR1 is SGHDT, CDR2 YYEEEE, per germline. The CDR3 has 14 amino acids. V lost 0 bases to trimming and J lost 8 bases, with 9 bases between them. The CDR3 DNA is TGTGCCAGCAGCTTGGGGGCGGTGGATTCACCCCTCCACTTT. Its protein product is CASSLGAVDSPLHF. Using reference TRBV5-6 and TRBJ1-6 for the parts outside the CDR3, the full variable domain is DAGVTQSPTHLIKTRGQQVTLRCSPKSGHDTVSWYQQALGQGPQFIFQYYEEEERQRGNFPDRFSGHQFPNYSSELNVNALLLGDSALYLCASSLGAVDSPLHFGNGTRLTVT.

DNA of the CDR3: TGTGCCAGTAGTCCAGCAACTCCCCCTCTTGTGGGGCAGTACTTC. Translated: CASSPATPPLVGQYF. This chain joins TRBV19 and TRBJ2-7; D gene ambiguous. Germline V gene sequence: CDR1 LNHDA, CDR2 SQIVND (reference sequence). V was shortened by 5 bases and J by 9 bases, with 23 bases between the two germline ends. CDR3 length: 15 residues. The full variable domain, its missing parts supplied by reference TRBV19 and TRBJ2-7, is DGGITQSPKYLFRKEGQNVTLSCEQNLNHDAMYWYRQDPGQGLRLIYYSQIVNDFQKGDIAEGYSVSREKKESFPLTVTSAQKNPTAFYLCASSPATPPLVGQYFGPGTRLTVT.

This chain links TRBV6-1 with TRBJ1-1, with 7 bases that match TRBD1. V gave up 0 bases and J gave up 4 bases; unmatched junction bases: 5. The CDR3 is 15 amino acids. The germline V gene encodes CDR1 MNHNS and CDR2 SASEGT. CDR3 protein: CASSEARGIGTEAFF. DNA for the CDR3: TGTGCCAGCAGTGAAGCCAGGGGGATAGGCACTGAAGCTTTCTTT.

The genes are TRBV10-3 and TRBJ2-1; 7 bases match TRBD1. Per the germline V gene, CDR1 is ENHRY and CDR2 is SYGVKD. Trimming at V came to 6 bases and at J to 7 bases, leaving 6 bases not matched to a gene. There are 13 residues in the CDR3. The CDR3 here is CAIRPTGDNEQFF. In DNA, the CDR3 is TGTGCCATCAGACCAACAGGGGATAATGAGCAGTTCTTC.

This clone is a singleton in its sample. The J gene is TRBJ1-4, the V gene TRBV19; unclear D gene. V was clipped by 3 bases and J by 2 bases, with 7 bases between them. CDR3 length equals 14 residues. Germline CDR1 LNHDA, CDR2 SQIVND (reference sequence). CDR3 sequence (DNA): TGTGCCAGTAGTATCAGTTGGACTAATGAAAAACTGTTTTTT. Amino acids: CASSISWTNEKLFF.